This T cell receptor (beta chain) derives from a study of cytomegalovirus exposure and HLA in healthy donors. Primers for the PCR totalled 60 Vbeta and 13 Jbeta. Generated by immunoSEQ multiplex PCR, the TCRdb table keeps only in-frame clones and is missing some. The table lists some 180,000 clones, roughly four fifths of them singletons. Concerning this clone: The antigen remains undetermined.

CDR3 size: 15 residues. Trimming removed 6 bases from V and 7 bases from J, with 17 bases in between. Germline assignment: CDR1 SGHDT and CDR2 YYEEEE. Findings and limits, study-wide: The records held CMV serostatus as the only immune exposure information.

This chain links TRBV5-6 with TRBJ1-6, with D perhaps TRBD1 (5 bases). The clonotype originates from a man aged 25-45 years in good health and CMV-seronegative. The source material was PBMCs. Here the CDR3 DNA reads TGTGCCAGCACCCTAGGGTATGGGGGGAATTCACCCCTCCACTTT. It yields the protein CASTLGYGGNSPLHF. Full variable domain (remainder filled in from reference TRBV5-6 and TRBJ1-6): DAGVTQSPTHLIKTRGQQVTLRCSPKSGHDTVSWYQQALGQGPQFIFQYYEEEERQRGNFPDRFSGHQFPNYSSELNVNALLLGDSALYLCASTLGYGGNSPLHFGNGTRLTVT.